Listed below are T cell receptor beta chains from one sample, sequenced in a study of T cells in Graves' hyperthyroidism and ophthalmopathy. TCRdb analysed the multiplex PCR reads with MiXCR anew, one entry per CDR3 protein. The table lists around 350,000 distinct CDR3 sequences, 19% of them singletons. Input material: blood. The receptors here all came from a woman aged 18-29 years with Graves' hyperthyroidism. The CDR3 runs from the conserved cysteine through the conserved F or W.

V,J,CDR3
TRBV28,TRBJ1-2,CASSRQGLEGRANYGYTF
TRBV20-1,TRBJ1-1,CSAKIGTGNTEAFF
TRBV20-1,TRBJ1-1,CSARDLLGGVTEAFF
TRBV2,TRBJ1-1,CASSARGRANTEAFF
TRBV12-3/TRBV12-4,TRBJ2-2,CASTGGTLNTGELFF
TRBV3-1,TRBJ2-5,CASSGSHSGGAGETQYF
TRBV4-1,TRBJ2-7,CASSARLEYEQYF
TRBV12-3/TRBV12-4,TRBJ1-2,CASSWRGSYGYTF
TRBV24-1,TRBJ2-5,CATSDSNQETQYF
TRBV28,TRBJ1-1,CASSRSKTSPNTEAFF
TRBV20-1,TRBJ2-7,CSARDWTLAGGEQYF
TRBV5-4,TRBJ1-2,CASSGRQGPYGYTF
TRBV6-1,TRBJ2-7,CASRTGQGYEQYF
TRBV12-3/TRBV12-4,TRBJ2-4,CASTLIQGGSKNIQYF
TRBV6-2/TRBV6-3,TRBJ2-2,CASIWADNTGELFF
TRBV4-2,TRBJ1-1,CASSQDLSRAFTEAFF
TRBV6-1,TRBJ2-5,CASTRTLVPETQYF
TRBV6-5,TRBJ1-2,CASSYALGGSGYGYTF
TRBV11-2,TRBJ2-2,CASSGGRSPGELFF
TRBV19,TRBJ2-2,CASSIRLVLNTGELFF
TRBV7-9,TRBJ1-2,CPSSPRTGGGYTF
TRBV7-8,TRBJ1-1,CASSQGQGSEAFF